This TCR beta chain originates from a study of blood T cell repertoires in COVID-19 (TCRdb year 2020). With regard to the full study: Samples covering the acute and convalescent phases of COVID-19 were provided by collaborators in the United States, Italy and Spain. The material from the prospective study consisted of cDNA or gDNA derived from T cells, B-cell-depleted T cells, or PBMCs. Subjects who had been exposed to COVID-19, were actively infected with it, or had recovered from it provided the deeply sampled blood TCRbeta repertoires that made up the dataset. A freely available public database, intended as a resource for researchers studying the immune response to SARS-CoV-2, is where the repertoires were released. Samples were obtained from the ongoing ImmuneRACE study (first 160 participants) and from some 1,300 subjects provided by 6 global collaborators. The sample metadata nearly always contained a de-identified subject ID, COVID-19 status, age in years and sex. Where available, HLA class I and class II types were taken from metadata supplied by the sample provider and were not determined by assay-based typing. What the study reported, not specific to this receptor: The quantity of clinical and demographic metadata differed by source and by participant and was supplied without curation.

Each collaborating institution followed its own protocols to collect whole blood in K2EDTA tubes. Collaborator samples were shipped for TCRbeta analysis as frozen whole blood, isolated PBMCs, or DNA extracted from either sample type. Details on this clone: The target of this receptor is not known. Base-call qualities are not available, and no considerably larger clone is one nucleotide away.

TCRbeta CDR3 regions were amplified from genomic DNA using the immunoSEQ Assay, a bias-controlled multiplex PCR. Regarding the original processing steps: The number of nucleated cells in each sample was estimated from the amplification of reference gene primers within the assay. To quantify the absolute abundance of each unique TCRbeta CDR3 rearrangement, sequence reads were collapsed and filtered. For each sample, productive Simpson clonality was calculated as the square root of Simpson's diversity index over productive rearrangements. The table comes from immuneACCESS by way of TCRdb, which keeps in-frame sequences with V and J called. Part of the clones is missing from these tables; in studies checked, under half for an unresolved V gene and the rest for unknown reasons. V, J and clone size are those of that table, while D and trimming were read from the DNA. The sample yields about 210,000 clones; over 70% were counted once. Around 6.9% of the sample rests with the top ten.

V sheds 0 bases and J sheds 0 bases, leaving 12 bases between their ends. From the cysteine up to the phenylalanine, the CDR3 has a length of 16 residues. Only the CDR3 part of the read is kept: 48 bases, read in frame from the first base. As encoded in the germline V gene, CDR1 is SQVTM while CDR2 is ANQGSEA. Sequenced: peripheral blood. This receptor was obtained from a man aged 60 to 75 with acute or convalescent COVID-19. The chain joins TRBV29-1 to TRBJ2-1; the D gene is perhaps TRBD2, on 5 matching bases. The DNA sequence is TGCAGCGTTGAAGATGGTTATGGGAGCTCCTACAATGAGCAGTTCTTC. Translated, it gives CSVEDGYGSSYNEQFF.